Here is one T cell receptor (beta chain) with its context. Its target is unknown. This sample was included in a study of T-cell memory formation after mild COVID-19. Looking at the study overall: TCR clusters were mostly confined to one donor each.

TCRdb processed the 5' RACE reads anew with MiXCR; each CDR3 protein has one entry. The table has roughly 190,000 distinct CDR3 sequences, around 19% seen once. The study, taken as a whole, reports: Whether second-wave clones peaking at day 37 were SARS-CoV-2 specific went unconfirmed. Memory from before infection featured some responding clones, which suggests cross-reactive memory joined. Largely, contracting CD4+ clones fell within CM and EM, and contracting CD8+ clones within EMRA.

Germline-derived CDR1 and CDR2 are SGHRS and YFSETQ. J lost 2 bases, V lost 6 bases, and 8 bases had no gene match. The CDR3 extends over 15 amino acids. The clonotype was recovered from an adult woman who had mild COVID-19 (a few samples of this study predate the infection). Cell type and time point are not known. Sequenced material: PBMCs or a T cell subset sorted from them (not recorded which). This chain connects TRBV5-1 to TRBJ1-1, with 9 positions matching TRBD1. The CDR3 loop is CASTPGQGPNTEAFF. CDR3 nucleotide sequence: TGCGCCAGCACCCCGGGACAGGGACCTAACACTGAAGCTTTCTTT.